This T cell receptor beta chain derives from a study of CXCR3-negative and CXCR3-positive naive CD8 T cells. A word on this clonotype: Its specificity is unknown.

Triplicates of 300,000 cells were sorted from each CD8+ T cell subset. The study, taken as a whole, reports: Unlike memory cells, which differed, naive CXCR3-negative and CXCR3-positive cells had similar TRBV-TRBJ usage.

The CDR3 extends over 15 amino acids. Per germline, CDR1 SGHRS and CDR2 YFSETQ. Each TRB cDNA library was prepared by 5' RACE (with UMI labels). TCRdb derives one entry per CDR3 protein from the 5' RACE reads, leaving out DNA. This sample carries about 81,000 distinct CDR3 sequences, with around 1.5% going to the ten biggest clones. The clonotype comes from a human donor in good health. Some clones in this sample may be carry-over from other donors' samples. The specimen was naive CXCR3- CD8+ T cells from blood. Specified subset: CD45RO-CCR7+CD27+CD95- naive CD8+ T cells lacking CXCR3 (TNR3-). This chain connects TRBV5-1 to TRBJ2-1; TCRdb gives TRBD2 as the D gene, but with no DNA this cannot be confirmed. CDR3: CASSLGLAGYNEQFF.